One sample yielded the 16 T cell receptor beta chains listed below, sequenced in a study of HIV-infected patients and healthy controls. The repertoire came from unfractionated whole blood and reflected all unsorted peripheral T cells. Reverse transcription used about 500 ng RNA and constant-region primers for alpha and beta. Separate chain-specific third strand synthesis with multiplexing indices produced the alpha and beta libraries. One entry per CDR3 protein, called by TCRdb with MiXCR from the 5' RACE reads. The sample has approximately 10,000 distinct CDR3 sequences, 10% seen once. The specimen comprised blood, sampled before antiretroviral therapy. Receptors were obtained from an adult with HIV infection.

This clonotype is classed as large. V is TRBV20-1 and J is TRBJ2-5; 9 nucleotides match TRBD1. With V trimmed by 5 bases and J by 0 bases, 7 bases remained unmatched. The CDR3 runs 15 residues. Per the germline V gene, CDR1 is DFQATT and CDR2 is SNEGSKA (reference sequence). The CDR3 DNA reads TGCAGTGCTGGGGAACAGGGGGCTTACCAAGAGACCCAGTACTTC. This gives the protein CSAGEQGAYQETQYF.

This clonotype was seen many times. The CDR3: CASSYSTGFGSYNEQFF. DNA for the CDR3: TGTGCCAGCAGTTACTCGACGGGGTTCGGTTCCTACAATGAGCAGTTCTTC. The rearrangement joins TRBV6-5 to TRBJ2-1; the D gene is possibly TRBD2 (5 bases). This CDR3 spans 17 amino acids. CDR1 MNHEY and CDR2 SVGAGI come from the germline V gene. The V gene lost 0 bases and the J gene lost 1 base, with 13 bases spanning the gap.

This clonotype was recorded at least ten times. The chain employs TRBV12-3 or TRBV12-4 and TRBJ2-7; D is perhaps TRBD1 or TRBD2 (5 bases each). This CDR3 is built from 12 residues. Trimming shortened V by 3 bases and J by 5 bases, and 8 bases separated the two germline ends. The CDR3 DNA reads TGTGCCAGCAGTTTGACGGGACACGAGCAGTACTTC. Its translation: CASSLTGHEQYF.

J is TRBJ2-3 and V is TRBV27, with D possibly TRBD2 on 6 matching bases. With 10 bases removed from V and 3 bases from J, the gap between germline ends came to 14 bases. The length of the CDR3 is 13 residues. The V gene's germline CDR1 is MNHEY and CDR2 SMNVEV (reference sequence). The CDR3 region has the DNA TGTGCCACGAGGGCTAGCGCGACAGATACGCAGTATTTT. As protein: CATRASATDTQYF.

The rearrangement links TRBV2 to TRBJ2-7, with a possible D match to TRBD2 (6 bases). CDR3 size: 17 residues. Trimming pared 0 bases from V and 5 bases from J, leaving 20 bases between. CDR1 is SNHLY, CDR2 FYNNEI, per germline. CDR3 loop: CASSEAPRGSRGNEQYF. DNA for the CDR3: TGTGCCAGCAGTGAAGCCCCCCGGGGGAGCCGCGGCAACGAGCAGTACTTC.

Relative to its sample, this clonotype is large. The J gene is TRBJ2-4, the V gene TRBV7-9, with TRBD1 as a possible D gene (6 bases). Trimming took off 5 bases at V and 7 bases at J, with 9 bases between the two ends. The CDR3 runs to 12 residues. Germline CDR1 SEHNR, CDR2 FQNEAQ (reference sequence). The CDR3 protein is CASSPQGNIQYF. Written as DNA, the CDR3 is TGTGCCAGCAGCCCACAGGGCAACATTCAGTACTTC. The whole variable domain, filled in from reference TRBV7-9 and TRBJ2-4, reads DTGVSQNPRHKITKRGQNVTFRCDPISEHNRLYWYRQTLGQGPEFLTYFQNEAQLEKSRLLSDRFSAERPKGSFSTLEIQRTEQGDSAMYLCASSPQGNIQYFGAGTRLSVL.

This sequence joins TRBV11-2 and TRBJ2-7; D might be TRBD1 or TRBD2, each matching 5 bases. Germline values: CDR1 SGHAT, CDR2 FQNNGV. The V and J ends lost 4 bases and 6 bases respectively, with 13 bases between them. The CDR3 extends over 13 amino acids. The CDR3 nucleotides read TGTGCCAGCAGCTCTTCCCCAGGGACCGAGCAGTACTTC. Translating it yields CASSSSPGTEQYF.

This clonotype came up many times. The chain employs TRBV7-9 and TRBJ1-2, with no clear D. Germline CDR1 reads SEHNR; CDR2 reads FQNEAQ (reference sequence). The CDR3 has 16 residues. V was pared by 3 bases and J by 4 bases, with 18 bases between. CDR3 region: CASSLERRQGRYGYTF. As DNA, the CDR3 is TGTGCCAGCAGCTTGGAAAGACGACAAGGACGCTATGGCTACACCTTC.

This clonotype appeared a few times. In DNA, the CDR3 is TGCAGCGTTGGGACAGAAGTCAGCACTGAAGCTTTCTTT. It is translated as CSVGTEVSTEAFF. V usage is TRBV29-1 and J usage is TRBJ1-1, with TRBD1 as a possible D gene (6 bases). The CDR3 runs to 13 residues. Trimming cost V 4 bases and J 4 bases, with 13 bases left between them. Germline loops: CDR1 SQVTM, CDR2 ANQGSEA.

CDR3 amino acids: CASTWDTEAFF. CDR3 DNA sequence: TGTGCCAGCACCTGGGACACTGAAGCTTTCTTT. The V gene is TRBV12-3 or TRBV12-4, the J gene TRBJ1-1; D unresolved. Between the trimmed V and J ends, which lost 7 bases and 3 bases, there was a span of 6 bases. CDR3 length: 11 residues.

The J gene is TRBJ2-5, the V gene TRBV7-2; TRBD1 is a possible D gene (6 bases). Trimming removed 5 bases at V and 3 bases at J, with 13 bases between. Germline V CDR1 and CDR2: SGHTA, FQGNSA. This CDR3 has 14 residues. Written as DNA, the CDR3 is TGTGCCAGCAGCCTCCTAGGGGGAGAAGAGACCCAGTACTTC. Its protein product is CASSLLGGEETQYF.

This clonotype occurred many times. The CDR3 loop is CASRLDGQNTEAFF. CDR3 bases: TGCGCCAGCAGACTGGACGGACAGAACACTGAAGCTTTCTTT. The chain joins TRBV5-1 to TRBJ1-1; TRBD1 might be the D (5 bases). The ends were cut back, 5 bases at V and 1 base at J, with 12 bases in the middle. This CDR3 comprises 14 residues. The germline V gene has CDR1 SGHRS and CDR2 YFSETQ.

This clonotype was recorded many times. The chain uses TRBV7-3 and TRBJ2-5; D ambiguous. The CDR3 has 15 amino acids. Trimming pared 1 base from V and 4 bases from J, leaving 13 bases between. Looked up from germline, CDR1 is SGHTA and CDR2 is FQGTGA. CDR3 coding DNA: TGTGCCAGCAGCTTAAATGGTATTTTGGGAGAGACCCAGTACTTC. Protein: CASSLNGILGETQYF.

The chain combines TRBV4-1 with TRBJ1-3, with a possible D match to TRBD1 (6 bases). This CDR3 is built from 15 residues. V was shortened by 4 bases and J by 2 bases, with 12 bases between the two germline ends. Germline lookup yields CDR1 MGHRA and CDR2 YSYEKL. The CDR3 region is CASSRNTGTGNTIYF. The CDR3 DNA sequence: TGCGCCAGCAGCCGGAACACAGGGACTGGAAACACCATATATTTT.

This clonotype was seen ten or more times. The chain employs TRBV27 and TRBJ2-7; TRBD1 agrees at 9 bases. V shed 5 bases and J 10 bases; nucleotides not matched to a gene: 6. CDR1 is MNHEY and CDR2 is SMNVEV in the germline V gene (reference sequence). The CDR3 contains 12 residues. The CDR3 spells CASSPTDRGQYF. The CDR3 DNA sequence: TGTGCCAGCAGTCCGACGGACAGGGGACAGTACTTC.

This clonotype was counted a few times. This chain links TRBV4-3 with TRBJ1-1, with D hard to call. CDR1 and CDR2 (germline): LGHNA, YSLEER. The V end lost 1 base, the J end lost 1 base, and 7 bases lay between the germline ends. CDR3 length: 14 residues. Here the CDR3 reads CASSQVFENTEAFF. DNA for the CDR3: TGCGCCAGCAGCCAAGTTTTCGAGAACACTGAAGCTTTCTTT.